One T cell receptor beta chain is described in this entry. The germline gives CDR1 SGHKS, CDR2 YYEKEE (reference sequence). The CDR3 is made up of 15 amino acids. V shed 0 bases and J shed 4 bases, with 13 bases lying between them. The TCR beta repertoire was assessed by survey-level immunoSEQ sequencing. Assay used: immunoSEQ multiplex PCR; TCRdb lists only in-frame clones, some missing. The sample consists of about 68,000 clones, 80% to 95% of them appearing once. The sample consisted of PBMCs. The chain uses TRBV5-5 and TRBJ1-2; no definite D call. This clonotype was obtained from a middle-aged man with rheumatoid arthritis. The CDR3 DNA sequence: TGTGCCAGCAGCTTGGGAGCTATTGAGAGCTATGGCTACACCTTC. Translation: CASSLGAIESYGYTF.